This is a list of T cell receptor beta chains from one sample in a study of blood T cell repertoires in COVID-19. Measured with immunoSEQ multiplex PCR; TCRdb has only the in-frame clones, and not every one. Here the sample spans some 85,000 clones, about three quarters being singletons. The specimen sequenced was peripheral blood. These receptors were collected from a woman older than 75 with active or convalescent COVID-19. CDR3s include the opening cysteine and the closing phenylalanine or tryptophan. A D gene is named only where the DNA matches it firmly. Size is stated for part of the rows, as once, few or many counts, or as a class when the clone is expanded.

>TRBV6-4|TRBD2|NA|TRBJ2-3
CASSESGGWPDTQYF
TGTGCCAGCTCAGAGAGCGGGGGGTGGCCAGATACGCAGTATTTT
>TRBV4-3|NA|NA|TRBJ1-2
CASSQEGRGGYTF
TGCGCCAGCAGCCAAGAGGGGAGGGGAGGCTACACCTTC
>TRBV15|TRBD1|NA|TRBJ1-6
CATSTGTAYNSPLHF
TGTGCCACCAGCACCGGGACAGCATATAATTCACCCCTCCACTTT
>TRBV7-9|NA|NA|TRBJ1-3
CASSPTSGQFIYF
TGTGCCAGCAGCCCTACCTCCGGACAGTTCATATATTTT
>TRBV7-2|TRBD1|few|TRBJ2-1
CASIPGQGYNEQFF
TGTGCCAGCATCCCCGGACAGGGCTACAATGAGCAGTTCTTC
>TRBV6-5|NA|NA|TRBJ1-2
CASSSEGDYGYTF
TGTGCCAGCAGTTCCGAGGGAGACTATGGCTACACCTTC
>TRBV2|TRBD1|once|TRBJ2-2
CASNLRQGSGELFF
TGTGCCAGCAACCTGCGACAGGGCTCCGGGGAGCTGTTTTTT
>TRBV2|NA|NA|TRBJ1-2
CASSGSGIYGYTF
TGTGCCAGCAGTGGATCAGGGATCTATGGCTACACCTTC
>TRBV15|NA|NA|TRBJ2-3
CAMRDTQYF
TGTGCCATGCGAGATACGCAGTATTTT
>TRBV6-1|NA|few|TRBJ1-6
CASSEETDNSPLHF
TGTGCCAGCAGTGAAGAGACAGATAATTCACCCCTCCACTTT
>TRBV14|NA|NA|TRBJ2-1
CASSRIGGYNEQFF
TGTGCCAGCAGCCGGATTGGGGGGTACAATGAGCAGTTCTTC
>TRBV19|NA|NA|TRBJ2-2
CASSIRRTITGELFF
TGTGCCAGTAGTATTCGGCGGACAATCACCGGGGAGCTGTTTTTT
>TRBV28|NA|NA|TRBJ2-3
CASIQLPGDTQYF
TGTGCCAGCATCCAATTGCCGGGAGATACGCAGTATTTT
>TRBV11-2|TRBD2|NA|TRBJ2-5
CASSLGLAGVETQYF
TGTGCCAGCAGCTTAGGCCTAGCGGGGGTGGAGACCCAGTACTTC
>TRBV11-2|TRBD1|NA|TRBJ1-6
CASSQWGTGVYSPLHF
TGTGCCAGCAGTCAGTGGGGGACAGGGGTATATTCACCCCTCCACTTT
>TRBV11-2|TRBD1|NA|TRBJ2-3
CASLKAGTGVPDTQYF
TGTGCCAGCCTTAAGGCAGGGACAGGGGTCCCAGATACGCAGTATTTT
>TRBV11-2|NA|NA|TRBJ1-4
CASSLQGGDEKLFF
TGTGCCAGCAGCTTACAGGGAGGAGATGAAAAACTGTTTTTT
>TRBV9|TRBD1|NA|TRBJ1-4
CASTSGQVNEKLFF
TGTGCCAGCACCTCCGGACAGGTTAATGAAAAACTGTTTTTT
>TRBV5-1|NA|NA|TRBJ2-7
CASSAWGTGSSYEQYF
TGCGCCAGCAGCGCGTGGGGGACTGGGAGCTCCTACGAGCAGTACTTC
>TRBV5-6|NA|NA|TRBJ2-3
CASSLEGDTQYF
TGTGCCAGCAGCTTGGAGGGGGATACGCAGTATTTT
>TRBV6-5|NA|NA|TRBJ1-4
CASRSGSTNEKLFF
TGTGCCAGCAGATCAGGATCAACTAATGAAAAACTGTTTTTT
>TRBV13|NA|NA|TRBJ2-3
CASRGTSTDTQYF
TGTGCCAGCAGGGGGACTAGCACAGATACGCAGTATTTT
>TRBV5-5|TRBD1|NA|TRBJ2-2
CASSLRTGDTGELFF
TGTGCCAGCAGCCTAAGGACAGGGGACACCGGGGAGCTGTTTTTT
>TRBV12-3/TRBV12-4|NA|NA|TRBJ1-1
CASKSFSMSEAFF
TGTGCCAGCAAAAGTTTTTCTATGAGTGAAGCTTTCTTT
>TRBV3-1/TRBV3-2|TRBD1|NA|TRBJ2-7
CASSPGTGGTYEQYF
TGTGCCAGCAGCCCCGGGACAGGGGGTACCTACGAGCAGTACTTC
>TRBV9|TRBD1|NA|TRBJ2-1
CASSVDAGQGPNEQFF
TGTGCCAGCAGCGTAGATGCGGGACAGGGGCCGAATGAGCAGTTCTTC
>TRBV7-9|TRBD2|NA|TRBJ2-1
CASSRFSGASYNEQFF
TGTGCCAGCAGCCGATTTAGCGGGGCCTCCTACAATGAGCAGTTCTTC
>TRBV2|TRBD1|NA|TRBJ2-1
CASSVQQGYEQFF
TGTGCCAGCAGTGTTCAACAGGGGTATGAGCAGTTCTTC
>TRBV15|TRBD2|NA|TRBJ2-1
CATREVAGSNEQFF
TGTGCCACACGGGAGGTAGCGGGGTCCAATGAGCAGTTCTTC
>TRBV7-3|TRBD1|NA|TRBJ2-3
CASSTGQGGLDTQYF
TGTGCCAGCAGCACCGGACAGGGTGGATTAGATACGCAGTATTTT
>TRBV7-2|NA|few|TRBJ1-4
CASSSGGRGNEKLFF
TGTGCCAGCAGCTCGGGGGGCAGGGGAAATGAAAAACTGTTTTTT
>TRBV28|NA|NA|TRBJ1-5
CASSTPINQPQHF
TGTGCCAGCAGTACCCCTATTAATCAGCCCCAGCATTTT
>TRBV2|NA|NA|TRBJ2-7
CASSGGTRGEQYF
TGTGCCAGCAGCGGTGGGACTCGGGGCGAGCAGTACTTC
>TRBV6-1|NA|once|TRBJ1-3
CASSESWESGNTIYF
TGTGCCAGCAGTGAAAGTTGGGAGTCTGGAAACACCATATATTTT
>TRBV24-1|NA|NA|TRBJ2-1
CATSAFGGFQFF
TGTGCCACCAGTGCCTTTGGAGGGTTCCAGTTCTTC
>TRBV10-3|NA|NA|TRBJ1-4
CAISSDSGNEKLFF
TGTGCCATCAGTTCGGACAGCGGAAATGAAAAACTGTTTTTT